The clone carrying this T cell receptor beta chain was seen only a few times. The entry originates in a study of cytomegalovirus exposure and HLA in healthy donors. The CDR3 runs 15 residues. Between the trimmed V and J ends, which lost 4 bases and 3 bases, there was a span of 13 bases. The V gene's germline CDR1 is LNHDA and CDR2 SQIVND (reference sequence). Vbeta (60) and Jbeta (13) primers were used in the PCR. Data came from immunoSEQ multiplex PCR; TCRdb stores just in-frame clones and leaves some out. Altogether about 200,000 clones are present, 79% being singletons, with the ten largest covering 4.4%.

The chain uses TRBV19 and TRBJ2-1; D may be TRBD1 (6 bases). Material for sequencing was PBMCs. The sequence derives from a woman in her twenties or thirties in good health and CMV-seropositive. DNA for the CDR3: TGTGCCAGTAGTACCATTACAGGGTTCTACAATGAGCAGTTCTTC. This encodes CASSTITGFYNEQFF.